Shown below are 11 T cell receptor beta chains from a single sample sequenced in a study of shared T cell receptors in the human thymus. Profiling relied on immunoSEQ multiplex PCR, and the TCRdb table lists in-frame clones only, not all of them. The sample records roughly 710,000 clones, 80% to 90% being singletons. These data were also reused for a study on human thymus T cells.

The sequenced sample consisted of thymocytes. These receptors were taken from a girl under three years old with a congenital heart defect.

V is TRBV5-5 and J is TRBJ1-1; TRBD1 matches at 12 bases. Germline loops: CDR1 SGHKS, CDR2 YYEKEE (reference sequence). The CDR3 contains 17 residues. Trimming removed 4 bases from V and 3 bases from J; junction bases left unmatched: 10. The CDR3 loop is CASSRGTGGAGDTEAFF. The DNA of the CDR3 is TGTGCCAGCAGCCGCGGGACAGGGGGCGCTGGGGACACTGAAGCTTTCTTT.

This clone showed up just a few times. The V call is TRBV4-1, the J call TRBJ2-6; possible D gene TRBD1, 5 bases. The length of the CDR3 is 15 residues. The V end lost 4 bases, the J end lost 0 bases, and 7 bases lay between the germline ends. CDR1 is MGHRA, CDR2 YSYEKL, per germline. CDR3 coding DNA: TGCGCCAGCAGCCGAGGACACTCTGGGGCCAACGTCCTGACTTTC. Translation: CASSRGHSGANVLTF.

This clone came up once. V is TRBV28 and J is TRBJ1-4; tentative D call: TRBD1 (6 bases). Trimming removed 5 bases from V and 5 bases from J, with 18 bases in between. This CDR3 comprises 16 residues. Germline CDR1 and CDR2: MDHEN and SYDVKM. The DNA of the CDR3 is TGTGCCAGCAGTACTAACCTAGGGAGGGGGAATGAAAAACTGTTTTTT. Protein sequence: CASSTNLGRGNEKLFF.

The chain links TRBV5-1 to TRBJ2-7; the D gene is possibly TRBD1 (5 bases). Deletions cut 5 bases from V and 3 bases from J, with 15 bases between. Germline loops: CDR1 SGHRS, CDR2 YFSETQ. The CDR3 runs 14 residues. The CDR3 loop is CASSLTITGYEQYF. Written as DNA, the CDR3 is TGCGCCAGCAGTCTTACTATTACAGGCTACGAGCAGTACTTC.

The chain couples TRBV4-1 to TRBJ2-6; the D is unclear. Germline-derived CDR1 and CDR2 are MGHRA and YSYEKL. The CDR3 consists of 15 residues. Trimming took off 0 bases at V and 0 bases at J, with 3 bases between the two ends. The CDR3 loop is CASSQDSSGANVLTF. In DNA, the CDR3 is TGCGCCAGCAGCCAAGACAGCTCTGGGGCCAACGTCCTGACTTTC.

The genes are TRBV2 and TRBJ2-1, with 8 bases fitting TRBD2. Germline V CDR1 and CDR2: SNHLY, FYNNEI. This CDR3 is built from 19 residues. The trim removed 5 bases at V and 8 bases at J, leaving 23 bases unmatched. CDR3 DNA: TGTGCCAGCAGTTCCCGCTTCAGACTCGGGGGGGGGCTTATGTATGAGCAGTTCTTC. Residues: CASSSRFRLGGGLMYEQFF.

CDR3 bases: TGTGCCTGGATCATCCAGGGTAGTTACACCATATATTTT. Translating it yields CAWIIQGSYTIYF. V usage is TRBV30 and J usage is TRBJ1-3; D is perhaps TRBD1 (5 bases). The CDR3 is 13 residues long. Germline V lookup: CDR1 GTSNPN, CDR2 SVGIG (reference sequence). The V end lost 4 bases, the J end lost 8 bases, and 15 bases lay between the germline ends. Full variable domain (missing parts from reference TRBV30 and TRBJ1-3): SQTIHQWPATLVQPVGSPLSLECTVEGTSNPNLYWYRQAAGRGLQLLFYSVGIGQISSEVPQNLSASRPQDRQFILSSKKLLLSDSGFYLCAWIIQGSYTIYFGEGSWLTVV.

The chain is built from TRBV4-2 and TRBJ1-1; D is unresolved. CDR3 length: 14 residues. Germline loops: CDR1 LGHNA, CDR2 YNFKEQ. The V and J ends lost 3 bases and 7 bases respectively, with 15 bases between them. CDR3 loop: CASSHVYRPGEAFF. Written as DNA, the CDR3 is TGTGCCAGCAGCCACGTCTATAGACCGGGTGAAGCTTTCTTT.

This clone was picked up a small number of times. CDR3 loop: CASSLTIQGNGSGNTIYF. In DNA form, the CDR3 reads TGTGCCAGCAGCCTCACCATTCAGGGTAATGGATCTGGAAACACCATATATTTT. This chain uses TRBV5-4 with TRBJ1-3, with a weak D call TRBD1 (5 bases). The CDR3 has 18 residues. With 4 bases removed from V and 1 base from J, the gap between germline ends came to 21 bases. Per the germline V gene, CDR1 is SGHNT and CDR2 is YYREEE (reference sequence). Based on the CDR3 plus reference TRBV5-4 and TRBJ1-3, the full variable domain is ETGVTQSPTHLIKTRGQQVTLRCSSQSGHNTVSWYQQALGQGPQFIFQYYREEENGRGNFPPRFSGLQFPNYSSELNVNALELDDSALYLCASSLTIQGNGSGNTIYFGEGSWLTVV.

This rearrangement joins TRBV4-1 to TRBJ1-2; 10 bases line up with TRBD1. This CDR3 has 15 amino acids. Germline CDR1 and CDR2: MGHRA and YSYEKL. V dropped 2 bases and J dropped 6; count of bases not matched to a gene: 6. The CDR3 protein is CASSQTPGQGNGYTF. The CDR3 coding sequence is TGCGCCAGCAGCCAAACACCGGGACAGGGGAATGGCTACACCTTC.

This rearrangement joins TRBV4-1 to TRBJ1-1; perhaps TRBD1 as D (5 bases). V shed 1 base and J shed 0 bases, with 21 bases lying between them. CDR1 and CDR2 (germline): MGHRA, YSYEKL. This CDR3 region has 19 residues. The CDR3 region has the DNA TGCGCCAGCAGCCAAGGAAGGCGGACTATACAGGACATGAACACTGAAGCTTTCTTT. Translation gives CASSQGRRTIQDMNTEAFF.